This T cell receptor (beta chain) was profiled in a study of blood T cell repertoires in COVID-19. TCRdb keeps only in-frame clones here, not all; method: immunoSEQ multiplex PCR. This table holds approximately 250,000 clones, 86% found once. Germline lookup yields CDR1 SEHNR and CDR2 FQNEAQ (reference sequence). Trimming took 1 base from V and 5 from J; bases not matched to a gene: 5. CDR3 length: 15 residues. The chain combines TRBV7-9 with TRBJ2-3, with 8 bases that match TRBD2. The receptor comes from an elderly woman with COVID-19, enrolled during active disease. The sequenced sample was peripheral blood. CDR3 in DNA: TGTGCCAGCAGCTTAGACGGGGGGGCGGTAGATACGCAGTATTTT. Encoded protein: CASSLDGGAVDTQYF. Based on the CDR3 plus reference TRBV7-9 and TRBJ2-3, the full variable domain is DTGVSQNPRHKITKRGQNVTFRCDPISEHNRLYWYRQTLGQGPEFLTYFQNEAQLEKSRLLSDRFSAERPKGSFSTLEIQRTEQGDSAMYLCASSLDGGAVDTQYFGPGTRLTVL.